This TCR beta chain was documented in a study of cytomegalovirus exposure and HLA in healthy donors (dated by TCRdb to the late 2010s). The study in broad terms: In an earlier analysis of roughly 500 of the donors, less than 350 Gb of sequence data and 120 million or so unique TCR beta sequences from 180 million or so T cells were reported. An early release covering about 600 HLA-typed donors comprised approximately 300 gigabases of sequencing data and tens of millions of unique TCR sequences. Of the roughly 400 genotyped donors, around 81% fell in the genetic ancestry cluster associated with self-reported Caucasian donors. The study aimed to test whether cataloging public T cell receptors could reveal signatures of past pathogen exposure. Using immunosequencing, the study profiled T cell repertoires from 640 or so subjects and related those repertoires to cytomegalovirus serostatus. In addition to the first cohort of 666 subjects, a separate validation cohort of about 120 different subjects was used. To predict cytomegalovirus infection status, the study combined high-throughput TCR immunosequencing, statistical association of individual TCRs with disease status, and machine learning. A later analysis re-examined previously published TCR beta repertoires from around 670 donors and added high-resolution HLA genotyping to investigate patterns of TCR occurrence. Rather than drawing on any new phenotypic data, the later analysis identified candidate immune exposures from TCR beta sequences and the way those sequences occurred across donors. An earlier analysis of several hundred of the donors used high-throughput TCR beta sequencing to judge whether each TCR beta V gene segment behaved as functional or pseudogenic. Alongside the repertoire data, information on donor age, sex, ethnicity and CMV serostatus was compiled. A later genetic analysis took genome-wide SNP genotypes for about three fifths of the roughly 670 donors and used that subset as a discovery cohort. All discovery cohort repertoires had been generated on a single sequencing platform. Class I and class II HLA loci were covered by the typing at four-digit resolution. The number of typed donors differed by locus: about 629-640 for A, B, C, DRB1 and DQB1; 522 for DQA1; 606 for DPA1; and some 430 for DPB1. Because of strong linkage in the cohort, five DR-DQ haplotypes were treated as single units for association and clustering. Among 398 genotyped donors of the cohort, an average of roughly 240,000 unique TCR beta nucleotide sequences were sequenced per donor, around a sixth of them non-productive.

Spanning cysteine to phenylalanine, the CDR3 consists of 14 amino acids. Only CDR3 DNA is held: 42 bases, read in frame from base 1. The germline ends are 11 bases apart after V is trimmed by 0 bases and J by 4 bases. The germline V gene encodes CDR1 SGDLS and CDR2 YYNGEE. A few counts support this clone. The antigen this receptor binds is unknown. It has no much larger one-base neighbor in the sample; base qualities were not kept. The research as a whole found: In this cohort, only TCR beta chains were sequenced, and detectable features were limited by the absence of alpha or paired-chain data. A later analysis associated 15,000 to 20,000 TCR beta sequences with specific HLA alleles at a false discovery rate of 0.05. Because counts were too low, roughly 18 rarely observed V segments, including chromosome 9 orphons, were left out of the earlier analysis of 587 of the donors. HLA typing was unavailable for some donors at each locus, so association tests used only the typed subset. A cluster of highly shared sequence variants was judged likely to be a technical artifact of the sequencing pipeline. According to a later analysis, TCR association rates differed among HLA loci, with DRB1 alleles showing the most associated TCRs and HLA-C alleles showing the fewest. A later analysis found that most CMV-associated TCR beta chains appeared HLA-restricted, with HLA associations seemingly driven largely by CMV exposure. Broadly in line with IMGT annotations, most TCR beta V segments showed up in productive rearrangements about 87% or about 30% of the time in an earlier analysis of a few hundred of the donors. While some public TCRs were present in many individuals, most TCR sequences turned up only very rarely across donors. Because the 87-base-pair reads could not distinguish some IMGT-functional V segments, including TRBV6-2 and TRBV6-3, those segments were excluded. The study gave a list of 150 to 200 TCR beta chains associated with cytomegalovirus. In both the original and validation cohorts, the classifier was reported to diagnose cytomegalovirus status with high specificity and sensitivity. The authors suggested that the approach could potentially be extended to other disease states and immunological phenotypes. A further reported finding was that TCR beta sequences accurately predicted the HLA-A and HLA-B alleles for most subjects in the first cohort. Immune exposure information for the cohort was limited to CMV serostatus. In vitro tests confirmed that a few of the cytomegalovirus-associated TCR beta chains recognize cytomegalovirus antigens. Strong co-occurrence of HLA alleles, especially DR and DQ, made assigning TCR associations to individual alleles difficult. Linkage disequilibrium might explain the correlated functional status among segregating V segments, but an unknown experimental factor could not be ruled out. According to a later genetic analysis, donors in an Asian-associated ancestry cluster had fewer N-insertions in productive TCRs than the approximately 630-donor mean. Presence/absence analyses assumed roughly uniform sequencing depth across donors, an assumption that may not hold. V-gene and J-gene trimming of TCR beta chains was associated with a missense DCLRE1C variant in a later genetic analysis, and the association was replicated in an independent cohort. Several of the top co-occurrence clusters appeared to be linked to parvovirus B19, influenza, CMV and Epstein-Barr virus, according to a later analysis. In a later analysis, HLA-associated TCR beta chains showed more clonal expansion and lower generation probabilities than non-associated chains that were equally common.

Library creation used the immunoSEQ multiplex PCR assay. The multiplex PCR relied on a mix of 60 forward primers for TCR Vbeta segments and 13 reverse primers for TCR Jbeta segments. Amplification of the CDR3 region of rearranged TCR beta genes was performed with a multiplex PCR assay on genomic DNA. The Illumina HiSeq System was used to sequence the amplified TCR beta libraries as 87-base-pair reads. The authors' analysis ran thus. A later analysis counted around 72 million unique TCR beta chains across the 550 to 800 repertoires, and around 12 million of these chains were shared by at least two donors. To remove PCR and sequencing errors, raw reads were error-corrected and collapsed into unique sequences using a nearest-neighbor algorithm that merged closely related sequences. To assign V, D and J gene segments, CDR3 sequences were aligned to IMGT reference sequences. For a sequence to be retained, at least a six-nucleotide match to both a V gene segment and a J gene segment was required. Rearrangements were called productive when the CDR3 lacked stop codons and stayed in frame with V and J; all others were non-productive. CDR3 was defined according to IMGT convention as the region running from the second conserved V-encoded cysteine to the conserved J-encoded phenylalanine. In an earlier analysis of approximately 590 of the donors, sequences lacking an unambiguous match to a single V gene segment were excluded. An earlier analysis of a few hundred of the donors classified V segments as functional when productive rearrangements were above 56.7% and as segregating when the standard deviation between donors was above 5%. A statistical classification framework was built for diagnosing cytomegalovirus status from the catalog of TCR beta chain sequences. In a later analysis, TCR nucleotide sequences were compared against IMGT/GENE-DB human TR gene sequences so that V and J genes could be assigned. The TCRdist pipeline was used in a later analysis to assign CDR3 sequences and most-parsimonious VDJ recombination scenarios. In a later analysis, each TCR beta chain was defined by its CDR3 amino acid sequence together with its V-gene family, and reads without a unique V-gene family were excluded. In a later analysis, 450 to 600 highly shared, low-generation-probability nucleotide sequences were removed to address suspected cross-contamination and a sequencing artifact. In a later analysis, a clonal expansion index for each public chain was calculated from normalized within-repertoire ranks of inferred template counts. In a later analysis, generation probabilities were computed using a VDJ recombination model fitted to out-of-frame rearrangements, and the results were checked against IGoR. In a later analysis, hypergeometric tests were used to score TCR-TCR, TCR-HLA and TCR-CMV co-occurrence, with a repertoire-size bias correction applied to TCR pairs. False discovery rates were estimated in a later analysis by permuting HLA or CMV assignments 20 times. In a later analysis, co-occurring TCRs were grouped with DBSCAN, and TCRdist sequence similarity was added when clustering was performed within HLA-allele-positive subsets. Repertoires with fewer than 30,000 or more than 120,000 public chains, plus five repertoires with anomalous nucleotide sharing, were excluded from co-occurrence clustering. TCRdb holds this immuneACCESS table with in-frame rearrangements only. Some clones are missing; in checked studies, unresolved V genes explain under half, and the rest has no known cause. V and J calls and clone size are copied from that table; D and trimming were computed from the DNA. The table for this sample lists about 200,000 clones; roughly 72% of them were counted only once. The leading ten clones occupy under 2% of the sample.

In total, 500 to 700 healthy bone marrow donors made up the cohort. At the time of sampling, all cohort members were nominally healthy, though unrecorded immune exposures were likely present. The donor tested CMV seronegative, placing the donor among the 352 seronegative members of the cohort. A peripheral blood sample was collected from each donor, and TCR beta sequencing was performed on peripheral blood mononuclear cells. Genomic DNA extraction from the blood cell samples was performed with the Qiagen DNeasy Blood Extraction Kit. This sequence was found in a man aged 25 to 40 in good health and CMV-seronegative. The rearranged chain carries TRBV9 and TRBJ2-7; too little of a D gene remains to name it. The specimen sequenced was PBMCs. The DNA sequence reads TGTGCCAGCAGCGTAGCCGCCACGGGTTACGAGCAGTACTTC. It is translated as CASSVAATGYEQYF.